This T cell receptor (beta chain) was captured in a study of T-cell memory formation after mild COVID-19. Study context: The TCR clusters were mostly specific to one donor.

This CDR3 has 14 residues. After removal of 6 bases from V and 2 bases from J, the junction contained 5 bases not matched to a gene. Germline-derived CDR1 and CDR2 are SGHRS and YFSETQ. Comment on this clonotype: Its antigen is unidentified.

General study points: Certain responding clones were present in pre-infection memory, suggesting participation of cross-reactive memory. Clones that contracted from day 15 to 85 had balanced CD4/CD8; later expanders were CD4+ biased.

UMIs and sample barcodes were carried by the TCR alpha and TCR beta cDNA libraries that 5'RACE produced using constant-segment primers. TCRdb reprocessed the 5' RACE reads via MiXCR and lists one record per CDR3 protein. The sample has about 430,000 distinct CDR3 sequences, around 24% seen once. This chain links TRBV5-1 with TRBJ2-7, with 10 bases fitting TRBD1. The receptor comes from an adult woman who had mild COVID-19 (a few samples of this study predate the infection). Cell type and time point are not known. Sequencing was carried out using PBMCs or a T cell subset sorted from them (not recorded which). CDR3 protein: CASKADRGTYEQYF. In DNA form, the CDR3 reads TGCGCCAGCAAGGCGGACAGGGGGACCTACGAGCAGTACTTC.